This T cell receptor beta chain was profiled in a study of T cell responses to AZD1222 COVID-19 vaccine. Clones were sequenced by immunoSEQ multiplex PCR, and TCRdb holds only the in-frame ones, with some missing. Counted here are about 150,000 clones, around 87% occurring once; the ten biggest clones make up about 9%. Germline V gene data show CDR1 as DFQATT and CDR2 as SNEGSKA (reference sequence). The trim removed 6 bases at V and 6 bases at J, leaving 5 bases unmatched. There are 11 residues in the CDR3. The V and J genes are TRBV20-1 and TRBJ2-7; 7 bases are a match to TRBD1. The receptor comes from an adult who received the AZD1222 COVID-19 vaccine. Sequencing used peripheral blood, obtained 28 days after the second AZD1222 dose. CDR3 nucleotides: TGCAGTGCGAGACAGGGCGGCGAGCAGTACTTC. Encoded protein: CSARQGGEQYF.